This passage covers 19 T cell receptor beta chains from one sample sequenced in a study of vaccination and CD4 T cells after COVID-19. Treatment defined: approximately nine-day PBMC culture with coronavirus spike peptide pools or control peptides (ViraFEST assay). CD4+ T cells that had been cultured provided DNA sequenced with the Oncomine TCR Beta short-read assay. TCRdb reanalysed the PCR reads using MiXCR and keeps one entry per CDR3 protein. The table shows about 15,000 distinct CDR3 sequences, with around 30% occurring only once. No antigen has been assigned to these receptors. The specimen was cultured CD4+ T cells from blood. These receptors were collected from a human donor with COVID-19.

The chain has TRBV5-1 and TRBJ2-2; 12 bases map to TRBD2. Losses at the gene ends were 0 bases for V and 7 bases for J; bases not matched to a gene: 7. CDR3 length: 17 amino acids. Per the germline V gene, CDR1 is SGHRS and CDR2 is YFSETQ. CDR3 residues: CASSLGLAGGPDGELFF. The CDR3 bases are TGCGCCAGCAGCTTGGGCCTAGCGGGGGGGCCGGACGGGGAGCTGTTTTTT.

This clonotype was detected only a few times. The germline gene is not matched at one end of the junction; a read error may be the cause. The genes are TRBV6-2 or TRBV6-3 and TRBJ1-1, with unresolved D. This CDR3 spans 12 amino acids. From germline, CDR1 is MNHEY and CDR2 SVGEGT. The CDR3 DNA reads as TGTGCCAGCAGTAACTCGATCACTGAAGCTTTCTTT. This encodes CASSNSITEAFF.

This clonotype was found once. The chain combines TRBV9 with TRBJ2-7; TRBD2 matches 7 bases. Germline V gene data show CDR1 as SGDLS and CDR2 as YYNGEE. The trim removed 4 bases at V and 3 bases at J, leaving 10 bases unmatched. This CDR3 is built from 15 residues. In nucleotides, the CDR3 is TGTGCCAGCAGCCCTCGGGACTATCAGGACTACGAGCAGTACTTC. This gives the protein CASSPRDYQDYEQYF.

This clonotype was detected only a few times. The rearrangement uses TRBV11-1 and TRBJ2-5; D may correspond to TRBD1 or TRBD2 (5 bases each). Germline CDR1 SGHAT, CDR2 FQDESV (reference sequence). The CDR3 covers 17 residues. The germline V and J ends were trimmed by 5 bases and 4 bases, with 23 bases remaining between them. CDR3 loop: CASSRTVDRPRGETQYF. In DNA form, the CDR3 reads TGTGCCAGCAGCCGTACAGTAGACAGACCCCGGGGAGAGACCCAGTACTTC.

The chain recombines TRBV5-1 with TRBJ1-4; 12 nucleotides match TRBD1. The CDR3 runs 17 residues. Germline V gene lookup returns CDR1 SGHRS and CDR2 YFSETQ. V lost 4 bases to trimming and J lost 0 bases; unmatched junction nucleotides: 4. The DNA of the CDR3 is TGCGCCAGCAGCCGGGACAGGGGGCCGGCAACTAATGAAAAACTGTTTTTT. It specifies CASSRDRGPATNEKLFF. The complete variable domain, with remaining parts taken from reference TRBV5-1 and TRBJ1-4, reads KAGVTQTPRYLIKTRGQQVTLSCSPISGHRSVSWYQQTPGQGLQFLFEYFSETQRNKGNFPGRFSGRQFSNSRSEMNVSTLELGDSALYLCASSRDRGPATNEKLFFGSGTQLSVL.

This clonotype was seen only a few times. The gene calls are TRBV30 and TRBJ1-2, with unresolved D. V was clipped by 4 bases and J by 2 bases, with 11 bases between them. The CDR3 has 13 residues. Germline CDR1 and CDR2: GTSNPN and SVGIG (reference sequence). The CDR3 here is CAWTLVANYGYTF. CDR3 sequence (DNA): TGTGCCTGGACCCTGGTAGCCAACTATGGCTACACCTTC.

The gene calls are TRBV7-2 and TRBJ1-3; D gene ambiguous. Deletions cut 0 bases from V and 4 bases from J, with 1 base between. Germline values: CDR1 SGHTA, CDR2 FQGNSA. The CDR3 consists of 12 residues. CDR3 sequence: CASSLAGNTIYF. CDR3 bases: TGTGCCAGCAGCTTAGCAGGAAACACCATATATTTT.

The rearrangement uses TRBV15 and TRBJ2-1; 7 nucleotides match TRBD1. Trimming took 1 base from V and 6 from J; bases not matched to a gene: 6. The CDR3 has 15 amino acids. CDR1 LNHNV and CDR2 YYDKDF come from the germline V gene (reference sequence). DNA of the CDR3: TGTGCCACCAGCAGAGCATCCGGGACAGTCAATGAGCAGTTCTTC. It codes for CATSRASGTVNEQFF.

The gene calls are TRBV6-2 or TRBV6-3 and TRBJ1-1, with a possible D match to TRBD1 (6 bases). Trimming left V 7 bases short and J 1 base short, with 10 bases between. The germline V gene has CDR1 MNHEY and CDR2 SVGEGT. The CDR3 totals 13 residues. The chain's CDR3 is CASIGGRNTEAFF. The CDR3 DNA follows: TGTGCCAGCATCGGGGGCAGGAACACTGAAGCTTTCTTT.

The chain carries TRBV6-1 and TRBJ1-2; D not certain. Deletions cut 4 bases from V and 3 bases from J, with 9 bases between. CDR1 and CDR2 from the germline V gene are MNHNS and SASEGT. There are 13 residues in the CDR3. For the CDR3, the DNA is TGTGCCAGCAGTGGGGCAAACCACTATGGCTACACCTTC. Protein sequence: CASSGANHYGYTF.

CDR3 sequence (DNA): TGTGCCAGCAGTCTTCGGGCCCCCACAGATACGCAGTATTTT. Amino acid sequence: CASSLRAPTDTQYF. This rearrangement joins TRBV6-5 to TRBJ2-3, with D hard to call. Germline-derived CDR1 and CDR2 are MNHEY and SVGAGI. Trimming pared 5 bases from V and 2 bases from J, leaving 11 bases between. The CDR3 runs to 14 residues.

In its sample, this clonotype was seen a few times. The chain carries TRBV20-1 and TRBJ2-5; weak D call: TRBD1 (5 bases). The V gene's germline CDR1 is DFQATT and CDR2 SNEGSKA (reference sequence). The CDR3 runs 14 residues. The V end was cut by 6 bases, the J end by 6 bases, with 20 bases between. CDR3 residues: CSALKDMVVKTQYF. The DNA of the CDR3 is TGCAGTGCCCTTAAGGACATGGTCGTAAAGACCCAGTACTTC.

Here the CDR3 reads CASSLDRPSYEQYF. In DNA, the CDR3 is TGTGCCAGCAGCTTAGACAGGCCCTCCTACGAGCAGTACTTC. The chain is built from TRBV11-3 and TRBJ2-7, with unresolved D. Germline-derived CDR1 and CDR2 are SGHNT and YENEEA. There are 14 residues in the CDR3. Trimming removed 0 bases at V and 0 bases at J, with 6 bases between.

The rearrangement joins TRBV7-2 to TRBJ1-2; D is perhaps TRBD1 (6 bases). With 1 base removed from V and 5 bases from J, the gap between germline ends came to 8 bases. CDR3 length: 13 amino acids. Germline CDR1 and CDR2: SGHTA and FQGNSA. CDR3 bases: TGTGCCAGCAGCTTAGGGGGACAATATGGCTACACCTTC. It encodes CASSLGGQYGYTF.

The V call is TRBV6-4, the J call TRBJ2-5; no definite D call. V dropped 0 bases and J dropped 7 bases, with 6 bases sitting between them. The CDR3 sequence is 12 residues long. Germline V gene data show CDR1 as MRHNA and CDR2 as SNTAGT. CDR3: CASSDSWGTQYF. The DNA of the CDR3 is TGTGCCAGCAGTGACTCTTGGGGGACCCAGTACTTC.

The chain employs TRBV6-5 and TRBJ2-7; 12 positions agree with TRBD2. V was pared by 0 bases and J by 7 bases, with 7 bases of the junction left unmatched. This CDR3 has 16 residues. Germline CDR1 reads MNHEY; CDR2 reads SVGAGI. CDR3 amino acids: CASSYSSSGGAGEQYF. The CDR3 region has the DNA TGTGCCAGCAGTTACTCTTCTAGCGGGGGGGCTGGTGAGCAGTACTTC.

The CDR3: CASSPLGSRGYTF. CDR3 in DNA: TGTGCCAGCAGTCCCCTCGGCTCCCGGGGCTACACCTTC. J is TRBJ1-2 and V is TRBV6-1; D call uncertain. Between the trimmed V and J ends, which lost 5 bases and 8 bases, there was a span of 15 bases. This CDR3 comprises 13 residues. Germline V gene lookup returns CDR1 MNHNS and CDR2 SASEGT.

This clonotype was counted only a few times. V is TRBV27 and J is TRBJ1-2; D gene unclear. Germline V gives CDR1 MNHEY, CDR2 SMNVEV (reference sequence). The CDR3 is 15 amino acids. Trimming cost V 6 bases and J 4 bases, with 18 bases left between them. The chain's CDR3 is CASSSFISGRYGYTF. For the CDR3, the DNA is TGTGCCAGCAGCTCGTTTATTTCTGGGCGCTATGGCTACACCTTC.

This chain links TRBV28 with TRBJ2-1; D gene unclear. The CDR3 extends over 12 amino acids. The V end was cut by 1 base, the J end by 7 bases, with 5 bases between. Germline V CDR1 and CDR2: MDHEN, SYDVKM. CDR3 DNA sequence: TGTGCCAGCAGTTTATTTTTGAATGAGCAGTTCTTC. It codes for CASSLFLNEQFF.